This T cell receptor beta chain was recovered during a study of response to subunit inactivated influenza vaccine. The study, taken as a whole, reports: It was suggested by the authors that few new T cells are recruited by each seasonal influenza vaccination.

TCRdb reanalysed the RT-PCR reads using MiXCR and keeps one entry per CDR3 protein. This sample yields over 400,000 distinct CDR3 sequences, of which 10% to 15% are seen a single time; 13% belongs to the top ten. Germline V gene data show CDR1 as DFQATT and CDR2 as SNEGSKA (reference sequence). The CDR3 contains 14 residues. Deletions cut 0 bases from V and 4 bases from J, with 13 bases between. For this clonotype: What it binds is not known.

This TCR was sampled from a man aged 45-65 years who received an inactivated influenza vaccine. This specimen consisted of PBMCs from blood, obtained 45 days after vaccination. The chain links TRBV20-1 to TRBJ2-7, with D possibly called TRBD1 or TRBD2 (6 bases each). CDR3 sequence reads: CSARDRGEPYEQYF. The CDR3, as DNA: TGCAGTGCTAGAGATAGGGGGGAACCATACGAGCAGTACTTC.